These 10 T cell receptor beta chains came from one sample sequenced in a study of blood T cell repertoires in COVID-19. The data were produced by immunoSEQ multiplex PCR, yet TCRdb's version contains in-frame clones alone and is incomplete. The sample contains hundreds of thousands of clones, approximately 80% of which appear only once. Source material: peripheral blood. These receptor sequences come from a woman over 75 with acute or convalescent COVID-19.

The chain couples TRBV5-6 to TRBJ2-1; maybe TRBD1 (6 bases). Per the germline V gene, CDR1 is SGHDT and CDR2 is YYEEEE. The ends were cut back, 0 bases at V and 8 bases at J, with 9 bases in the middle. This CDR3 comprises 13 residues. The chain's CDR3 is CASSLVTGYEQFF. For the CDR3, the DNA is TGTGCCAGCAGCTTGGTTACAGGGTATGAGCAGTTCTTC.

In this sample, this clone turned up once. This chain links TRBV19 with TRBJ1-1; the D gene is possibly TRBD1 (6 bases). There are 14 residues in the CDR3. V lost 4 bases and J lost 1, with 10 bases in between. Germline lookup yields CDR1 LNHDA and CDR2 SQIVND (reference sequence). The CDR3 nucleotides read TGTGCCAGTAGTACCCAGGGACAGAACACTGAAGCTTTCTTT. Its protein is CASSTQGQNTEAFF.

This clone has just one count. In DNA form, the CDR3 reads TGTGCCACCAGGGGCCCCGGGACAAACTATGGCTACACCTTC. Translated: CATRGPGTNYGYTF. This chain uses TRBV6-4 with TRBJ1-2, with D perhaps matching TRBD1 (6 bases). In germline, CDR1 is MRHNA, CDR2 SNTAGT. The V end was cut by 10 bases, the J end by 2 bases, with 17 bases between. The CDR3 length is 14 residues.

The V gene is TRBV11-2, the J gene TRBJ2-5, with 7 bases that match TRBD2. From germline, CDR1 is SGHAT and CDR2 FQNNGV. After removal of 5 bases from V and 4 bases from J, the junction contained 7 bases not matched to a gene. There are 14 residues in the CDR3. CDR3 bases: TGTGCCAGCAGCCCAACTAGCGTTGGAGAGACCCAGTACTTC. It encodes CASSPTSVGETQYF.

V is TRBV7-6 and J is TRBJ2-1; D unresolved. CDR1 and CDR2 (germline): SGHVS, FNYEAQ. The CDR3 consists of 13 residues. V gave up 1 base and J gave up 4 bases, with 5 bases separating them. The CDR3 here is CASSLEPYNEQFF. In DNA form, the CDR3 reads TGTGCCAGCAGCTTAGAGCCTTACAATGAGCAGTTCTTC.

In nucleotides, the CDR3 is TGCAGTGCTCGTGGACAGGGGAAAGAGACCCAGTACTTC. Translating it yields CSARGQGKETQYF. The chain employs TRBV20-1 and TRBJ2-5, with TRBD1 identical over 9 bases. Looked up from germline, CDR1 is DFQATT and CDR2 is SNEGSKA (reference sequence). The CDR3 extends over 13 amino acids. J lost 3 bases, V lost 5 bases, and 4 bases had no gene match.

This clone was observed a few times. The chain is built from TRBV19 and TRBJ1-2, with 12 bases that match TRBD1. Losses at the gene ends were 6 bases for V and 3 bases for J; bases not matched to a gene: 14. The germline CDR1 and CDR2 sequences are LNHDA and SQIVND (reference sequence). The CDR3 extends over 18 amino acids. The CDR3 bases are TGTGCCAGTAGCAACACTATCGGGACAGGGGGCGCCTACTATGGCTACACCTTC. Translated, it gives CASSNTIGTGGAYYGYTF.

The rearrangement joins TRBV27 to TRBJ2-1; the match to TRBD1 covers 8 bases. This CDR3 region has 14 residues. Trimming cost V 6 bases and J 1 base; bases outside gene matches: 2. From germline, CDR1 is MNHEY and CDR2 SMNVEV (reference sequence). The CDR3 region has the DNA TGTGCCAGCAGCTGGACAGGGTCCTACAATGAGCAGTTCTTC. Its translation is CASSWTGSYNEQFF.

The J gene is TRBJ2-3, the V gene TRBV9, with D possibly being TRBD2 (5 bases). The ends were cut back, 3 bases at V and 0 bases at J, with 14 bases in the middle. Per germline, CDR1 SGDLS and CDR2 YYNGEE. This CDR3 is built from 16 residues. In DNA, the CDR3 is TGTGCCAGCAGCGCGTTTGGCGGGCTCAGCACAGATACGCAGTATTTT. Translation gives CASSAFGGLSTDTQYF.

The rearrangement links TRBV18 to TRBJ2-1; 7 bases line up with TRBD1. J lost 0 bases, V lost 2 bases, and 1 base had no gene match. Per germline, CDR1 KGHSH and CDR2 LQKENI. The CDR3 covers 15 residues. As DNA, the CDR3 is TGTGCCAGCTCACCAGGGACAGCCTCCTACAATGAGCAGTTCTTC. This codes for CASSPGTASYNEQFF.